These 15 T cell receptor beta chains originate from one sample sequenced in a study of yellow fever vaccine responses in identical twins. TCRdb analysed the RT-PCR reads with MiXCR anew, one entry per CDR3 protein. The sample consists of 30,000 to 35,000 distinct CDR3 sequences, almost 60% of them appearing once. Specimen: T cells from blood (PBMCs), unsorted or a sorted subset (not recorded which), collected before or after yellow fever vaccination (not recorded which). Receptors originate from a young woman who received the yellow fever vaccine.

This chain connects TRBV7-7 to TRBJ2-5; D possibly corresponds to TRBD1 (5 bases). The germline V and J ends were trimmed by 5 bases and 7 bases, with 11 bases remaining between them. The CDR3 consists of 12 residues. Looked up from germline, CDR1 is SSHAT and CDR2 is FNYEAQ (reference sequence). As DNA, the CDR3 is TGTGCCAGCAGCACACCGCAGGGGACCCAGTACTTC. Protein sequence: CASSTPQGTQYF.

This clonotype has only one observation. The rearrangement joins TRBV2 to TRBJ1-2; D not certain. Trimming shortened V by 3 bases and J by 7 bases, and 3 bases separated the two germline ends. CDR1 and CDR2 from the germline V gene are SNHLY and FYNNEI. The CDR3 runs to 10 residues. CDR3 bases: TGTGCCAGCAGTGAGGCTGGCTACACCTTC. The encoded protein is CASSEAGYTF.

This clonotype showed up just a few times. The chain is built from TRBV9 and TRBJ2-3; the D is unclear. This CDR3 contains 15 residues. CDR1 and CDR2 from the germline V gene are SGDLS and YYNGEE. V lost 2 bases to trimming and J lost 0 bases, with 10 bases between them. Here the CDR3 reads CASSVTPSSTDTQYF. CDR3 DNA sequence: TGTGCCAGCAGCGTGACTCCGTCCAGCACAGATACGCAGTATTTT. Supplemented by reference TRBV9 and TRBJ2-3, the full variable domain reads DSGVTQTPKHLITATGQRVTLRCSPRSGDLSVYWYQQSLDQGLQFLIQYYNGEERAKGNILERFSAQQFPDLHSELNLSSLELGDSALYFCASSVTPSSTDTQYFGPGTRLTVL.

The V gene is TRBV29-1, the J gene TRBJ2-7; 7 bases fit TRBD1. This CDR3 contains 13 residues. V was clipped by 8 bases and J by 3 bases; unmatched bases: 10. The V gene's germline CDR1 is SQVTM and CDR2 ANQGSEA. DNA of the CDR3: TGCAGCTTTTCCAGGGGGTTACTCTACGAGCAGTACTTC. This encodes CSFSRGLLYEQYF.

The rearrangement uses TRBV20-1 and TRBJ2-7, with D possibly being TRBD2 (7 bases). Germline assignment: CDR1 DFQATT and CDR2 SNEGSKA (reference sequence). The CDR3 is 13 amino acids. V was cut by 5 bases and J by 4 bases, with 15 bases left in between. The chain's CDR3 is CSASSGGQYEQYV. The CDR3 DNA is TGCAGTGCTTCCTCGGGGGGACAATACGAGCAGTACGTC.

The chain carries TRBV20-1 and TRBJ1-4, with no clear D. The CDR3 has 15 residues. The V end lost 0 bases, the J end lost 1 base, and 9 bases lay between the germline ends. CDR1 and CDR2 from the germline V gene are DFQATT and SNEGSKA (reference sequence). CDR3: CSARDPGITNEKLFF. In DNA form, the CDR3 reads TGCAGTGCTAGAGATCCGGGGATAACTAATGAAAAACTGTTTTTT.

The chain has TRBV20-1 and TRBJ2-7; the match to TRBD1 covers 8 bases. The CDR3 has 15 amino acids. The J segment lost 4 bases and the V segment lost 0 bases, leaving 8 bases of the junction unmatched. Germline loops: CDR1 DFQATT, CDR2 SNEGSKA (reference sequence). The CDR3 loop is CSARDQAGGIYEQYF. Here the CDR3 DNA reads TGCAGTGCTAGAGATCAGGCAGGGGGCATTTACGAGCAGTACTTC.

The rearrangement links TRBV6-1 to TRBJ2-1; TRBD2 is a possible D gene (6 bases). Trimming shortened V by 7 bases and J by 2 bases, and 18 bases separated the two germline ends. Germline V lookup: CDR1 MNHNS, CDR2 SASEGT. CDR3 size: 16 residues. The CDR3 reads CASIRTWTTTYNEQFF. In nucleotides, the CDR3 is TGTGCCAGCATTCGAACCTGGACTACCACCTACAATGAGCAGTTCTTC.

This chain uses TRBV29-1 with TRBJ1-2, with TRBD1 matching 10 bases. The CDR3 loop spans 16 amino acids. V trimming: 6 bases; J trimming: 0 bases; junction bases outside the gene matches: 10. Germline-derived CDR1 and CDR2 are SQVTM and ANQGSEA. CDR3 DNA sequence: TGCAGCGTCCATCCGGGACAGGGGCCTTCTAACTATGGCTACACCTTC. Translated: CSVHPGQGPSNYGYTF.

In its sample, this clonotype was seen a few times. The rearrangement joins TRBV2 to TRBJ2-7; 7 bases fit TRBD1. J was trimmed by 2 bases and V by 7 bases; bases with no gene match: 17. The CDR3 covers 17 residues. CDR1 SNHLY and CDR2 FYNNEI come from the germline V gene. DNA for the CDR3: TGTGCCAGCAATCCCGGGACAGCTCAAAAACAGGCCTACGAGCAGTACGTC. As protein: CASNPGTAQKQAYEQYV.

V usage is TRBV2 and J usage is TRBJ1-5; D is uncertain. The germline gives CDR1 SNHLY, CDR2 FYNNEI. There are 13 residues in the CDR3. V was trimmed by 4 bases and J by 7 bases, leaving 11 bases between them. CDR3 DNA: TGTGCCAGCAGTGGCCCCGCGAGCCAGCCCCAGCATTTT. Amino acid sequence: CASSGPASQPQHF.

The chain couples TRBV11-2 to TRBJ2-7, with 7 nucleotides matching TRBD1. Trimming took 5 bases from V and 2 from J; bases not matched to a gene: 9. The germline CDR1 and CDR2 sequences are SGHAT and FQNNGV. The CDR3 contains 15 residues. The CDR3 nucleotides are TGTGCCAGCAGCCGAAGTCGGGACAGAGCCTACGAGCAGTACGTC. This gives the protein CASSRSRDRAYEQYV.

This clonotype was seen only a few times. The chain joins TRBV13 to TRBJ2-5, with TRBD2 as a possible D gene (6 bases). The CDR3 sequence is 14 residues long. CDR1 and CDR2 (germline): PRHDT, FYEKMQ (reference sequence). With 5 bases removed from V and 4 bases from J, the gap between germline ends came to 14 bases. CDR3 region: CASSESRGGETQYF. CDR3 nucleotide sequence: TGTGCCAGCAGCGAATCTAGGGGAGGAGAGACCCAGTACTTC.

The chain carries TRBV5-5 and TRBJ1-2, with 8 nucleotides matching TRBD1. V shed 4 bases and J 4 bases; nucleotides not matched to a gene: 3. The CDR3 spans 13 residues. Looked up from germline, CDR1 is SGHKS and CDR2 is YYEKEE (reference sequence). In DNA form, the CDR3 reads TGTGCCAGCAGCCCGGACAGGGTCTATGGCTACACCTTC. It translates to CASSPDRVYGYTF. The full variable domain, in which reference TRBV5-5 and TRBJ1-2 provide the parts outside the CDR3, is DAGVTQSPTHLIKTRGQQVTLRCSPISGHKSVSWYQQVLGQGPQFIFQYYEKEERGRGNFPDRFSARQFPNYSSELNVNALLLGDSALYLCASSPDRVYGYTFGSGTRLTVV.

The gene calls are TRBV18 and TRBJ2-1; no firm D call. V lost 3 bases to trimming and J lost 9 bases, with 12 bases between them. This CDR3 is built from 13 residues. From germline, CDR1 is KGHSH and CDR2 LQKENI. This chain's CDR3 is CASSPGPSSEQFF. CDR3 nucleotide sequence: TGTGCCAGCTCACCGGGCCCTAGTTCTGAGCAGTTCTTC.